The 25 T cell receptor beta chains in this list originate from one sample, sequenced in a study of blood T cell repertoires in COVID-19. The method was immunoSEQ multiplex PCR; TCRdb's version includes in-frame clones alone and lacks a portion of them. The sample contains over 110,000 clones, more than 60% of which appear only once. Sequenced sample: peripheral blood. The receptors originated from an older woman with acute or convalescent COVID-19.

The chain links TRBV2 to TRBJ2-3, with a tentative D call TRBD2 (6 bases). CDR3 size: 14 residues. V was cut by 7 bases and J by 2 bases, with 13 bases left in between. The V gene's germline CDR1 is SNHLY and CDR2 FYNNEI. The CDR3 DNA reads TGTGCCAGCACCGGGGGACTTTACACAGATACGCAGTATTTT. As protein: CASTGGLYTDTQYF.

J is TRBJ2-3 and V is TRBV29-1; 10 bases are shared with TRBD2. CDR1 is SQVTM and CDR2 is ANQGSEA in the germline V gene. V gave up 4 bases and J gave up 1 base; unmatched junction bases: 2. CDR3 length equals 14 residues. The CDR3 DNA sequence: TGCAGCGTTGGAGGGACTAGCGGCACAGATACGCAGTATTTT. As protein: CSVGGTSGTDTQYF.

The V gene is TRBV27, the J gene TRBJ1-2; TRBD1 matches at 8 bases. V lost 5 bases to trimming and J lost 7 bases; unmatched junction nucleotides: 9. The CDR3 extends over 14 amino acids. Germline V CDR1 and CDR2: MNHEY, SMNVEV (reference sequence). The CDR3 nucleotides are TGTGCCAGCAGTCTAGACAGGGGAGTGGGTGGCTACACCTTC. Encoded protein: CASSLDRGVGGYTF.

The J gene is TRBJ1-1, the V gene TRBV29-1; no definite D call. Germline V gene lookup returns CDR1 SQVTM and CDR2 ANQGSEA. The CDR3 consists of 11 residues. V gave up 5 bases and J gave up 3 bases, with 7 bases separating them. CDR3 protein: CSVLRYTEAFF. The CDR3 DNA is TGCAGCGTTCTCCGGTACACTGAAGCTTTCTTT.

This sequence joins TRBV11-3 and TRBJ2-1; 7 bases align to TRBD1. Germline lookup yields CDR1 SGHNT and CDR2 YENEEA. The CDR3 spans 18 residues. With 2 bases clipped from V and 3 bases from J, the junction kept 13 bases outside the gene matches. This chain's CDR3 is CASSLYPLGTVIYNEQFF. The CDR3 DNA follows: TGTGCCAGCAGCTTATATCCCTTGGGGACAGTTATCTACAATGAGCAGTTCTTC.

This rearrangement joins TRBV7-2 to TRBJ1-3, with D hard to call. CDR1 and CDR2 from the germline V gene are SGHTA and FQGNSA. The CDR3 consists of 14 residues. V lost 3 bases and J lost 2, with 8 bases in between. The CDR3 sequence: CASSFGGAGNTIYF. CDR3 in DNA: TGTGCCAGCAGCTTCGGTGGAGCTGGAAACACCATATATTTT.

The rearrangement uses TRBV7-3 and TRBJ2-3; D perhaps matches TRBD2 (5 bases). This CDR3 is 16 amino acids long. CDR1 is SGHTA, CDR2 FQGTGA, per germline. Trimming took off 5 bases at V and 2 bases at J, with 17 bases between the two ends. CDR3 nucleotide sequence: TGTGCCAGCAGCCCTCTTTCTGGAGGACTCACAGATACGCAGTATTTT. It specifies CASSPLSGGLTDTQYF. Filled out from reference TRBV7-3 and TRBJ2-3, the complete variable domain reads GAGVSQTPSNKVTEKGKYVELRCDPISGHTALYWYRQSLGQGPEFLIYFQGTGAADDSGLPNDRFFAVRPEGSVSTLKIQRTERGDSAVYLCASSPLSGGLTDTQYFGPGTRLTVL.

As DNA, the CDR3 is TGCGCCAGCAGCCCGGCCGGGGGTGACGCCAAAAACATTCAGTACTTC. Its translation: CASSPAGGDAKNIQYF. This rearrangement joins TRBV5-1 to TRBJ2-4; TRBD2 might be the D (6 bases). Germline V CDR1 and CDR2: SGHRS, YFSETQ. V lost 4 bases and J 1 base, leaving 15 bases between the germline ends. The CDR3 is made up of 16 amino acids.

The V gene is TRBV5-1, the J gene TRBJ2-7; 13 bases agree with TRBD2. The CDR3 runs to 15 residues. Trimming removed 4 bases from V and 6 bases from J; junction bases left unmatched: 7. Germline V gene data show CDR1 as SGHRS and CDR2 as YFSETQ. CDR3 sequence: CASSLRLAGGTEQYF. DNA of the CDR3: TGCGCCAGCAGCCTTCGACTAGCGGGAGGAACCGAGCAGTACTTC.

This chain joins TRBV6-2 or TRBV6-3 and TRBJ2-1, with 8 bases matching TRBD1. V was pared by 6 bases and J by 3 bases, with 7 bases of the junction left unmatched. The CDR3 has 15 amino acids. Germline values: CDR1 MNHEY, CDR2 SVGEGT. CDR3: CASSRRGRIYNEQFF. The CDR3, as DNA: TGTGCCAGCAGCCGCAGGGGGCGGATCTACAATGAGCAGTTCTTC.

The genes are TRBV28 and TRBJ2-5, with TRBD2 matching over 7 bases. Germline values: CDR1 MDHEN, CDR2 SYDVKM. Losses at the gene ends were 7 bases for V and 5 bases for J; bases not matched to a gene: 13. This CDR3 contains 15 residues. CDR3: CASTVVGGPVETQYF. CDR3 DNA: TGTGCCAGCACCGTCGTGGGAGGGCCGGTCGAGACCCAGTACTTC.

This clone showed up just a few times. V gene TRBV6-5 combines with J gene TRBJ2-7, with 11 bases identical to TRBD2. The trim removed 4 bases at V and 6 bases at J, leaving 11 bases unmatched. The length of the CDR3 is 16 residues. CDR1 MNHEY and CDR2 SVGAGI come from the germline V gene. In nucleotides, the CDR3 is TGTGCCAGCAGTTCCTTGACTAGCGGGATAATTCGCGAGCAGTACTTC. Its translation is CASSSLTSGIIREQYF.

The V gene is TRBV12-5, the J gene TRBJ1-1; 7 bases are shared with TRBD1. V was clipped by 0 bases and J by 2 bases; unmatched bases: 9. There are 17 residues in the CDR3. CDR1 and CDR2 from the germline V gene are LGHNT and FRNRAP. The CDR3 DNA sequence: TGTGCTAGTGGTTTGGTACGGACGAGGGGGCTAAACACTGAAGCTTTCTTT. Encoded protein: CASGLVRTRGLNTEAFF. The whole variable domain, remainder taken from reference TRBV12-5 and TRBJ1-1, is DARVTQTPRHKVTEMGQEVTMRCQPILGHNTVFWYRQTMMQGLELLAYFRNRAPLDDSGMPKDRFSAEMPDATLATLKIQPSEPRDSAVYFCASGLVRTRGLNTEAFFGQGTRLTVV.

V usage is TRBV5-1 and J usage is TRBJ2-7, with 7 positions matching TRBD1. With 4 bases clipped from V and 4 bases from J, the junction kept 8 bases outside the gene matches. Germline values: CDR1 SGHRS, CDR2 YFSETQ. The CDR3 loop spans 14 amino acids. The chain's CDR3 is CASSRHQTGYEQYF. CDR3 DNA sequence: TGCGCCAGCAGCCGCCACCAGACAGGGTACGAGCAGTACTTC.

This chain connects TRBV7-9 to TRBJ2-7; the match to TRBD1 covers 8 bases. Germline trimming cut 5 bases from V and 4 bases from J; bases unmatched to any gene: 10. Germline CDR1 is SEHNR and CDR2 is FQNEAQ (reference sequence). The CDR3 covers 15 residues. The CDR3 nucleotides are TGTGCCAGCAGCCATCCAGGACAGGGTAGTTACGAGCAGTACTTC. Protein product: CASSHPGQGSYEQYF. The complete variable domain, with remaining parts taken from reference TRBV7-9 and TRBJ2-7, reads DTGVSQNPRHKITKRGQNVTFRCDPISEHNRLYWYRQTLGQGPEFLTYFQNEAQLEKSRLLSDRFSAERPKGSFSTLEIQRTEQGDSAMYLCASSHPGQGSYEQYFGPGTRLTVT.

Notes on this clone: Compared with germline, one end of the junction differs, possibly owing to a read error. V usage is TRBV7-7 and J usage is TRBJ2-7, with 16 bases identical to TRBD2. The CDR3 runs 18 residues. From germline, CDR1 is SSHAT and CDR2 FNYEAQ (reference sequence). In DNA, the CDR3 is TGTGCTAGCAACTACAGACCGGGACTAGCGGGAGGGCTCTACGAGCAGTACTTC. Protein sequence: CASNYRPGLAGGLYEQYF.

This clone was seen ten or more times. This chain joins TRBV6-2 or TRBV6-3 and TRBJ2-3; D is perhaps TRBD2 (6 bases). CDR3 size: 14 residues. Trimming pared 5 bases from V and 5 bases from J, leaving 14 bases between. Per the germline V gene, CDR1 is MNHEY and CDR2 is SVGEGT. In DNA, the CDR3 is TGTGCCAGCAGTCAACGGATGGGGGGAGATACGCAGTATTTT. Residues: CASSQRMGGDTQYF.

The rearrangement uses TRBV7-9 and TRBJ1-2; D gene unclear. CDR1 is SEHNR, CDR2 FQNEAQ, per germline (reference sequence). The V gene lost 1 base and the J gene lost 1 base, with 7 bases spanning the gap. This CDR3 spans 14 amino acids. CDR3 sequence reads: CASSLEPYNYGYTF. DNA for the CDR3: TGTGCCAGCAGCTTAGAGCCGTATAACTATGGCTACACCTTC.

The V call is TRBV6-4, the J call TRBJ2-3; 9 bases map to TRBD1. V lost 4 bases, J lost 3 bases, and 11 bases stayed unmatched. The CDR3 spans 17 residues. The germline gives CDR1 MRHNA, CDR2 SNTAGT. The CDR3 sequence is CASSVTPGQGRTDTQYF. The CDR3 DNA sequence: TGTGCCAGCAGTGTAACCCCCGGACAGGGGCGAACAGATACGCAGTATTTT.

The V and J genes are TRBV6-5 and TRBJ2-5; 14 bases are a match to TRBD2. The CDR3 totals 15 residues. The ends lost 5 bases at V and 6 bases at J; junction bases unmatched: 5. Germline CDR1 reads MNHEY; CDR2 reads SVGAGI. CDR3 sequence (DNA): TGTGCCAGCAGTCACGGGACTAGCGGGAGTAAGACCCAGTACTTC. This encodes CASSHGTSGSKTQYF.

V usage is TRBV5-4 and J usage is TRBJ1-2; 9 positions match TRBD1. Per the germline V gene, CDR1 is SGHNT and CDR2 is YYREEE (reference sequence). The V segment lost 2 bases and the J segment 4 bases; nucleotides outside the gene matches: 6. The CDR3 totals 15 residues. The chain's CDR3 is CASSLVGQGGYGYTF. The DNA of the CDR3 is TGTGCCAGCAGCTTAGTGGGACAGGGAGGCTATGGCTACACCTTC.

V and J are TRBV18 and TRBJ2-1; 7 bases map to TRBD2. Unmatched junction bases numbered 6, after V lost 0 bases and J lost 4 bases. Germline V gives CDR1 KGHSH, CDR2 LQKENI. The CDR3 extends over 16 amino acids. The CDR3 nucleotides read TGTGCCAGCTCACCACCCGTGGGAGGGCTATACAATGAGCAGTTCTTC. Protein sequence: CASSPPVGGLYNEQFF.

The chain links TRBV24-1 to TRBJ2-1, with TRBD1 matching 12 bases. V lost 7 bases and J lost 7; bases outside the gene matches: 7. The germline CDR1 and CDR2 sequences are KGHDR and SFDVKD. The CDR3 loop spans 15 amino acids. Here the CDR3 reads CATSNRGQGANEQFF. The CDR3 nucleotides are TGTGCCACCAGCAACAGGGGACAGGGGGCGAATGAGCAGTTCTTC.

V gene TRBV6-2 or TRBV6-3 combines with J gene TRBJ1-5; no firm D call. This CDR3 is built from 18 residues. The ends were cut back, 2 bases at V and 4 bases at J, with 21 bases in the middle. In germline, CDR1 is MNHEY, CDR2 SVGEGT. The CDR3 is CASSYPAGRPQKNQPQHF. CDR3 nucleotide sequence: TGTGCCAGCAGTTACCCGGCAGGCCGGCCCCAGAAAAATCAGCCCCAGCATTTT.

This clone was seen only a few times. The J gene is TRBJ1-5, the V gene TRBV19; TRBD1 agrees at 9 bases. V shed 5 bases and J 6 bases; nucleotides not matched to a gene: 11. Per the germline V gene, CDR1 is LNHDA and CDR2 is SQIVND (reference sequence). This CDR3 comprises 16 residues. CDR3 bases: TGTGCCAGTAGTCCAAGAGACAGGGGGGAATCTCAGCCCCAGCATTTT. Encoded protein: CASSPRDRGESQPQHF.